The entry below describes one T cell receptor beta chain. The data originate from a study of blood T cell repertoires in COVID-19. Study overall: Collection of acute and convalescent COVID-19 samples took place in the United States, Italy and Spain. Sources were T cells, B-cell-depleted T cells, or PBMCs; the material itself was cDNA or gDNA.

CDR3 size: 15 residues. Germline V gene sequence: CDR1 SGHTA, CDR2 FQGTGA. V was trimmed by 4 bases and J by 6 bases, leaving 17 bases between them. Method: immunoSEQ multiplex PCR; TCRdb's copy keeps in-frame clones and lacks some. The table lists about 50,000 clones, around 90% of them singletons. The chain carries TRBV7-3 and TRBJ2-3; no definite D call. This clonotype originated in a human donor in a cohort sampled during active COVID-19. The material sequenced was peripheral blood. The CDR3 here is CASSSTRNHQDTQYF. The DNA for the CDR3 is TGTGCCAGCAGCTCAACCAGGAATCACCAGGATACGCAGTATTTT.